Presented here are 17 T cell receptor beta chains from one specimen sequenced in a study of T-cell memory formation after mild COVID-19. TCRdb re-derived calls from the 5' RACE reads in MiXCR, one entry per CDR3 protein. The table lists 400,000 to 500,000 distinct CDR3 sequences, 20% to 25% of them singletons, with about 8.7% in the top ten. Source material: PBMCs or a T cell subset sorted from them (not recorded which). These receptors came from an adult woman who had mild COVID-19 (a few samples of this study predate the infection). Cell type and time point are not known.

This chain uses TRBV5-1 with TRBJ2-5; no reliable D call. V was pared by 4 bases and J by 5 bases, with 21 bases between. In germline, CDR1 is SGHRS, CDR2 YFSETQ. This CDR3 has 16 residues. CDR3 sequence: CASSQVANHGWETQYF. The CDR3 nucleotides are TGCGCCAGCAGCCAGGTGGCGAACCATGGATGGGAGACCCAGTACTTC.

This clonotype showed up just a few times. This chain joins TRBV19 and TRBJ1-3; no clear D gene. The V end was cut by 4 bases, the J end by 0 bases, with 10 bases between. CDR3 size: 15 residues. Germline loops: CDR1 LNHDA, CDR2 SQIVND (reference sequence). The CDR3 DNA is TGTGCCAGTAGTACCGACACGAGCTCTGGAAACACCATATATTTT. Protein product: CASSTDTSSGNTIYF.

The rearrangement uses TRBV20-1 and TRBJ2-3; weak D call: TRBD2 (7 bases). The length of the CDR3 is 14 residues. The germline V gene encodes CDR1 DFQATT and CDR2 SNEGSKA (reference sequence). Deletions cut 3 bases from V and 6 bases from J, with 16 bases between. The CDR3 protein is CSAREGGPTDTQYF. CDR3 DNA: TGCAGTGCTAGGGAGGGGGGGCCTACTGATACGCAGTATTTT.

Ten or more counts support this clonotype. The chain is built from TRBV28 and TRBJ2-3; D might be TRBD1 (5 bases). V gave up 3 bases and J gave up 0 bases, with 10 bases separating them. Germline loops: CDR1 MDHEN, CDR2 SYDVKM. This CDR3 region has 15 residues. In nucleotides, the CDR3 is TGTGCCAGCAGTTTCCAGGGAACTAGCACAGATACGCAGTATTTT. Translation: CASSFQGTSTDTQYF.

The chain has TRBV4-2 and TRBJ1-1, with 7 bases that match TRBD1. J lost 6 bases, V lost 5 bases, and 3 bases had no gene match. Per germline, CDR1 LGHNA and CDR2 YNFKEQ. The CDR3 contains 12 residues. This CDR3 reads CASSSQGAEAFF. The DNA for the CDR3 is TGTGCCAGCAGCTCTCAGGGGGCTGAAGCTTTCTTT.

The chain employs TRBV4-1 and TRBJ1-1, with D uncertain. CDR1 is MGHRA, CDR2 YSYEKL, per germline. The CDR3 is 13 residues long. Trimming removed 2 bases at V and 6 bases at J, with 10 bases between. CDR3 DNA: TGCGCCAGCAGCCAAAAGTACGGGCCTGAAGCTTTCTTT. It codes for CASSQKYGPEAFF.

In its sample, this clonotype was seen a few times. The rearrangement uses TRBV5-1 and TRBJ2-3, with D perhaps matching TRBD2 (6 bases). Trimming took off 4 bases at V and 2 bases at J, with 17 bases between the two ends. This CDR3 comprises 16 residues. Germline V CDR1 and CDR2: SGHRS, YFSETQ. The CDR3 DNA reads TGCGCCAGCAGCGGGTACGGGACTCCTGACACAGATACGCAGTATTTT. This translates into CASSGYGTPDTDTQYF. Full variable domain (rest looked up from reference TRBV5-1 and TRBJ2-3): KAGVTQTPRYLIKTRGQQVTLSCSPISGHRSVSWYQQTPGQGLQFLFEYFSETQRNKGNFPGRFSGRQFSNSRSEMNVSTLELGDSALYLCASSGYGTPDTDTQYFGPGTRLTVL.

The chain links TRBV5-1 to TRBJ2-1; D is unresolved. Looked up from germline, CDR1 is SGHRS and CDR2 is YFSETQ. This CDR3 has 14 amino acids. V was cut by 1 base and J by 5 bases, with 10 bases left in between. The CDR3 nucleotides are TGCGCCAGCAGCTTGAACTCCCAAAACAATGAGCAGTTCTTC. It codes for CASSLNSQNNEQFF.

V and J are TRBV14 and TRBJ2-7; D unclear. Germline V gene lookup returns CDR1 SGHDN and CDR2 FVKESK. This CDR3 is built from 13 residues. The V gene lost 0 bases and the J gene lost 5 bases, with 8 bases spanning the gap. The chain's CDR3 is CASSQELRHEQYF. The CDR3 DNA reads TGTGCCAGCAGCCAAGAACTAAGACACGAGCAGTACTTC. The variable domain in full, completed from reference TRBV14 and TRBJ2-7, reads EAGVTQFPSHSVIEKGQTVTLRCDPISGHDNLYWYRRVMGKEIKFLLHFVKESKQDESGMPNNRFLAERTGGTYSTLKVQPAELEDSGVYFCASSQELRHEQYFGPGTRLTVT.

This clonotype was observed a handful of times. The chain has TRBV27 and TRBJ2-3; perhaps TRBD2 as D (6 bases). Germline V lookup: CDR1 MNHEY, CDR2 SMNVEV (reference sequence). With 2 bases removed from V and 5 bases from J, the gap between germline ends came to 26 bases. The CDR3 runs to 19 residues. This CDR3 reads CASSLPGEVGPKGIDTQYF. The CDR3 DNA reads TGTGCCAGCAGTTTACCCGGGGAGGTTGGTCCTAAAGGGATAGATACGCAGTATTTT.

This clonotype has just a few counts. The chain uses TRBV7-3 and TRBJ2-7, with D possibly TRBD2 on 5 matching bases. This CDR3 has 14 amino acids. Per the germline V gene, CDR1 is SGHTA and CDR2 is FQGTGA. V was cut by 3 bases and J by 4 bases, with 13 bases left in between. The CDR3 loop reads CASSLGPTGYEQYF. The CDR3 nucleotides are TGTGCCAGCAGCTTGGGCCCGACGGGATACGAGCAGTACTTC.

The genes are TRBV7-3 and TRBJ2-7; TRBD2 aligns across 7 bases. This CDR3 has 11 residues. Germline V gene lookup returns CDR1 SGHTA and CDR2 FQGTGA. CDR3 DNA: TGTGCCAGCAACCGCCGGGACTATCATCACGTC. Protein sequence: CASNRRDYHHV.

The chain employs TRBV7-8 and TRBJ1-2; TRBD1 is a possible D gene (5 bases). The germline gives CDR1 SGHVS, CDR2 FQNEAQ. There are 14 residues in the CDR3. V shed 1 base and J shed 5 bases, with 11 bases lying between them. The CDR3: CASSLGGYDYGYTF. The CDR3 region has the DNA TGTGCCAGCAGCTTAGGGGGGTACGATTATGGCTACACCTTC.

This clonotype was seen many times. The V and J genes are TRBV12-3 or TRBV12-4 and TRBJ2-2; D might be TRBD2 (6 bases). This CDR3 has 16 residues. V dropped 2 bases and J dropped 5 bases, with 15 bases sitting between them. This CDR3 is CASSLIRGGETGELFF. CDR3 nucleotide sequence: TGTGCCAGCAGTTTAATTCGGGGCGGGGAGACCGGGGAGCTGTTTTTT.

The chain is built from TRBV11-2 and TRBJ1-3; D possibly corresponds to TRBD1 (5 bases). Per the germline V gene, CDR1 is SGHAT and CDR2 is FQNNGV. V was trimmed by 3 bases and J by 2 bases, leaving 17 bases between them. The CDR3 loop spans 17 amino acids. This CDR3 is CASSLRRGKVAGNTIYF. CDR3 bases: TGTGCCAGCAGCTTGAGAAGGGGTAAAGTAGCTGGAAACACCATATATTTT.

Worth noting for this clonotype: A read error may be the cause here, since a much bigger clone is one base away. CDR3 in amino acids: CASSPGQENTEAFF. The CDR3 nucleotides read TGTGCCAGCAGCCCCGGACAGGAGAACACTGAAGCTTTCTTT. The chain recombines TRBV3-1 with TRBJ1-1; 7 nucleotides match TRBD1. The V segment lost 4 bases and the J segment 1 base; nucleotides outside the gene matches: 3. The CDR3 loop spans 14 amino acids. Germline V lookup: CDR1 LGHDT, CDR2 YNNKEL (reference sequence).

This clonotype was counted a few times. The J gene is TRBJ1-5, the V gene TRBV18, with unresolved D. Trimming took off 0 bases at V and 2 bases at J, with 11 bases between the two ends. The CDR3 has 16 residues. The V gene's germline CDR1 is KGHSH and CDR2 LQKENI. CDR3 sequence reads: CASSPPGGGGNQPQHF. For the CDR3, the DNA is TGTGCCAGCTCACCACCAGGTGGAGGCGGCAATCAGCCCCAGCATTTT.